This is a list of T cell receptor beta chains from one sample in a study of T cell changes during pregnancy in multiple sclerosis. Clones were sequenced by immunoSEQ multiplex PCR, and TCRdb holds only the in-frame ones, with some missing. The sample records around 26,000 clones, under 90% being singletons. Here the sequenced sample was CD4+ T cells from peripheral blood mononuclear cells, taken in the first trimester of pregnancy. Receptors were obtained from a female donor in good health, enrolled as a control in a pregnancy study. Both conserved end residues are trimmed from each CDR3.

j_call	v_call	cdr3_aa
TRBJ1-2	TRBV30	AWSSGRGYGYT
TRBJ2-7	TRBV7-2	ASSRQGAGEQY
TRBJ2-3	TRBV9	ASSVEGTSGKDTQY
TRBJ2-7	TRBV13	ASSPPVGAVFYEQY
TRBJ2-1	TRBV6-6	ASSYQDRGHNEQF
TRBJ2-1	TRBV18	ASHHGQGGNEQF
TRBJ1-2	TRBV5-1	ASSLEGTAINYGYT
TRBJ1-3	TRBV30	AWSALGRVENTIY
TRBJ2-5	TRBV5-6	ASSLPGLAGGPETQY
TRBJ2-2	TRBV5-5	ASSLGPGQVNTGELF
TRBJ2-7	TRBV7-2	ASSLTSGTSYEQY